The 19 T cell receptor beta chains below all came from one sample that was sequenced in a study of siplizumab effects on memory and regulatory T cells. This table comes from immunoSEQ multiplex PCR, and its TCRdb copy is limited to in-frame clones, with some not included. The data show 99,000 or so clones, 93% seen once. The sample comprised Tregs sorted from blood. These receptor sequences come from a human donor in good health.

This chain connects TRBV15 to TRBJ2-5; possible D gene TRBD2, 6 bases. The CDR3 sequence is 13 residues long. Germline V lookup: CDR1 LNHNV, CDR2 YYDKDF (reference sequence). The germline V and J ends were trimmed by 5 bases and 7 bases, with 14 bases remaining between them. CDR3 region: CATSRGDLGTQYF. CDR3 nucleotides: TGTGCCACCAGCCGAGGGGACTTGGGGACCCAGTACTTC.

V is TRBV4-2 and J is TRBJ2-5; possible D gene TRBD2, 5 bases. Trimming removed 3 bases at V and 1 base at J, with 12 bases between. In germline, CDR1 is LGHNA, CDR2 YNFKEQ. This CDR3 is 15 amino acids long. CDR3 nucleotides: TGTGCCAGCAGCCAGGAGACTACCTCCCAAGAGACCCAGTACTTC. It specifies CASSQETTSQETQYF.

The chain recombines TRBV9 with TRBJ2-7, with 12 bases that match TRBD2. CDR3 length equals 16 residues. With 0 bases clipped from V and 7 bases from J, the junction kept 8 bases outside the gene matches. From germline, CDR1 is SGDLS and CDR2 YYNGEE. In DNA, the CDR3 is TGTGCCAGCAGCGTAGGACTAGCGGGGGTCTCCGGGGAGCAGTACTTC. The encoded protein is CASSVGLAGVSGEQYF. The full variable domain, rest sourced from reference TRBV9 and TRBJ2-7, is DSGVTQTPKHLITATGQRVTLRCSPRSGDLSVYWYQQSLDQGLQFLIQYYNGEERAKGNILERFSAQQFPDLHSELNLSSLELGDSALYFCASSVGLAGVSGEQYFGPGTRLTVT.

The CDR3 nucleotides read TGTGCCAGCAGCATCAGCGGGACAGGGGTAGAGACCCAGTACTTC. This translates into CASSISGTGVETQYF. The chain recombines TRBV7-8 with TRBJ2-5, with 10 nucleotides matching TRBD1. CDR3 length: 15 amino acids. V was pared by 5 bases and J by 4 bases, with 7 bases of the junction left unmatched. The germline CDR1 and CDR2 sequences are SGHVS and FQNEAQ.

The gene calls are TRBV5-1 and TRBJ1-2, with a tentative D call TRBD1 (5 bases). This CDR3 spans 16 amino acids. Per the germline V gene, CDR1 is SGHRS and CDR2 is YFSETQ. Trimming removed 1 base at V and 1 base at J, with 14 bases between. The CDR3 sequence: CASSLFGAPDNYGYTF. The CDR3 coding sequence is TGCGCCAGCAGCTTGTTCGGGGCGCCGGATAACTATGGCTACACCTTC.

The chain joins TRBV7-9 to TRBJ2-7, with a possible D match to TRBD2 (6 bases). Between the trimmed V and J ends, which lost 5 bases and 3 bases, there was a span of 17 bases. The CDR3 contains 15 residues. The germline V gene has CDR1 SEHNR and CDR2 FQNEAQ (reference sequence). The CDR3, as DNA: TGTGCCAGCAGCCCCAACCTGGGACTGAACTACGAGCAGTACTTC. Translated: CASSPNLGLNYEQYF.

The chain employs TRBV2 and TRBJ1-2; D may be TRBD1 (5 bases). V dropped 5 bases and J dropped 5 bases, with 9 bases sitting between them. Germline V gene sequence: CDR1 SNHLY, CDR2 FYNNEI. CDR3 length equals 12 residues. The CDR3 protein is CASSPQGYGYTF. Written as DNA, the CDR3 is TGTGCCAGCAGTCCTCAGGGTTATGGCTACACCTTC.

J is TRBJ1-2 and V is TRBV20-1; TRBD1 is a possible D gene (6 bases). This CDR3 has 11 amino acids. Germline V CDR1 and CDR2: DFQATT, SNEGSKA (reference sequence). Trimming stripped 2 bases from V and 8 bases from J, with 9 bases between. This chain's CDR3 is CSARNRVGYTF. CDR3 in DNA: TGCAGTGCTAGAAACAGGGTAGGCTACACCTTC.

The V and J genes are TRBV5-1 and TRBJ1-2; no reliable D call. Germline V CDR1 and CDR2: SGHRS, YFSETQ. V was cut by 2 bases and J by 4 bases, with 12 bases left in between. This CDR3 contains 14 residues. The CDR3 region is CASSFSDVPYGYTF. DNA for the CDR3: TGCGCCAGCAGCTTCTCGGACGTGCCCTATGGCTACACCTTC.

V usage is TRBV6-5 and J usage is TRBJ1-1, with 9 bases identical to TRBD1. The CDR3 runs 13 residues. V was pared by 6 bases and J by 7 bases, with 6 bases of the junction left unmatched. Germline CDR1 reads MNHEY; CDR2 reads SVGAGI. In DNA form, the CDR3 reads TGTGCCAGCAGCCCACAGGGGGCCATTGAAGCTTTCTTT. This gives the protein CASSPQGAIEAFF.

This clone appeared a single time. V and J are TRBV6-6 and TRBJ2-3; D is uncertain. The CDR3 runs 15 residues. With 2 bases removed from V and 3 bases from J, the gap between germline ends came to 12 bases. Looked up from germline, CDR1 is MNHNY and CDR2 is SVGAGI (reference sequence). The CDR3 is CASSYVSRQTDTQYF. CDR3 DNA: TGTGCCAGCAGTTACGTGTCCAGACAAACAGATACGCAGTATTTT.

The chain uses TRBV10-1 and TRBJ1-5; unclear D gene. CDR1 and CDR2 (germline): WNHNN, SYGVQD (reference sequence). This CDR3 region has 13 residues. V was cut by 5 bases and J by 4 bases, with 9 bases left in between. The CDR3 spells CASSREKNQPQHF. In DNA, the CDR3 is TGCGCCAGCAGTCGAGAGAAAAATCAGCCCCAGCATTTT.

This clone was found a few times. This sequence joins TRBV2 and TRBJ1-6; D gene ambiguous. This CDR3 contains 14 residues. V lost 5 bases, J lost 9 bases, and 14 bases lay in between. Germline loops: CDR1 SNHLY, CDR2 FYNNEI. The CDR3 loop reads CASSYVLVGSPLHF. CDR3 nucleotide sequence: TGTGCCAGCAGTTATGTCCTGGTGGGTTCACCCCTCCACTTT.

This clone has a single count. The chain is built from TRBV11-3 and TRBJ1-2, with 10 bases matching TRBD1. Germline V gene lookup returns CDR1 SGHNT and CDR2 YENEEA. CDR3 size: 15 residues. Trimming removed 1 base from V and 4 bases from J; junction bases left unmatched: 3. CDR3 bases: TGTGCCAGCAGCTTAGGACAGGGGGCCGCCTATGGCTACACCTTC. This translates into CASSLGQGAAYGYTF.

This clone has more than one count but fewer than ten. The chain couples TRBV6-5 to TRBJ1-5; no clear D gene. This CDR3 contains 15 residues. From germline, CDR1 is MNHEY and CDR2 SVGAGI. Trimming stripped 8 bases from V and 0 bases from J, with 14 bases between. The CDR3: CASRRTAYSNQPQHF. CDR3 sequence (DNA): TGTGCCAGCCGAAGGACGGCTTATAGCAATCAGCCCCAGCATTTT.

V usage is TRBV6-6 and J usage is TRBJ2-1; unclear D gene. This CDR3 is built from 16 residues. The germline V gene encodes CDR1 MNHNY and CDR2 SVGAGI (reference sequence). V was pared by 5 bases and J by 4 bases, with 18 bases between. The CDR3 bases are TGTGCCAGCAGTAAGGCTAGATCTCGGTTGTACAATGAGCAGTTCTTC. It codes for CASSKARSRLYNEQFF.

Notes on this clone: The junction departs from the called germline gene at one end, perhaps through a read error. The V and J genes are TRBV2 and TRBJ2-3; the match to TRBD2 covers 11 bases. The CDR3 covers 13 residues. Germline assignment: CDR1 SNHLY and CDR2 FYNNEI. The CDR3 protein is CAARTSGSDTQCF. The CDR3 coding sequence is TGTGCCGCAAGGACTAGCGGGTCAGATACGCAGTGTTTT.

The CDR3 spells CASTGAETGELFF. For the CDR3, the DNA is TGCGCCAGCACGGGGGCAGAGACCGGGGAGCTGTTTTTT. The rearrangement links TRBV5-1 to TRBJ2-2; either TRBD1 or TRBD2 may fit D (6 bases each). The CDR3 is made up of 13 amino acids. CDR1 and CDR2 from the germline V gene are SGHRS and YFSETQ. The ends were cut back, 6 bases at V and 5 bases at J, with 11 bases in the middle.

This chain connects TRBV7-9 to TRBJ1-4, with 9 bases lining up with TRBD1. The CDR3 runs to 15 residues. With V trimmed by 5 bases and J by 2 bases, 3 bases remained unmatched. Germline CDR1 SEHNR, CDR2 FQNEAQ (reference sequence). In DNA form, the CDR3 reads TGTGCCAGCAGCCACGACAGGGGGACTAATGAAAAACTGTTTTTT. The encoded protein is CASSHDRGTNEKLFF.